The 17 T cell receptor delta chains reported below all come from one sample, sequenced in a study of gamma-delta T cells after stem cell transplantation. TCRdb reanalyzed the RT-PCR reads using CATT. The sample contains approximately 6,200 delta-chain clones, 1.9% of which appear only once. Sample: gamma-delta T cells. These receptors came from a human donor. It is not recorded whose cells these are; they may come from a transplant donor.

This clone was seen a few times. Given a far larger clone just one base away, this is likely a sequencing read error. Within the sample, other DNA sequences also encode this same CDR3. Written as DNA, the CDR3 is TGTGCCTGTGACACCGTTCTTGACTCATGGGACACCCGACAGATGTTTTTC. Amino acids: CACDTVLDSWDTRQMFF. The chain combines TRDV2 with TRDJ3, with D uncertain. The CDR3 runs to 17 residues. Germline CDR1 and CDR2: GEAIGNYY and EKD. Trimming shortened V by 0 bases and J by 4 bases, and 12 bases separated the two germline ends.

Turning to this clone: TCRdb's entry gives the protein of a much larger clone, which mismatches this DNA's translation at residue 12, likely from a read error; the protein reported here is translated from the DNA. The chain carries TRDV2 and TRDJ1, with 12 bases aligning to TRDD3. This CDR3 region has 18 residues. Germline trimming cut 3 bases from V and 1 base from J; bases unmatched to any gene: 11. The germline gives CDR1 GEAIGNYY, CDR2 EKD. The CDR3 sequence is CACDSLLGDTSCTDKLIF. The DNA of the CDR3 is TGTGCCTGTGACTCGTTACTGGGGGATACAAGTTGCACCGATAAACTCATCTTT.

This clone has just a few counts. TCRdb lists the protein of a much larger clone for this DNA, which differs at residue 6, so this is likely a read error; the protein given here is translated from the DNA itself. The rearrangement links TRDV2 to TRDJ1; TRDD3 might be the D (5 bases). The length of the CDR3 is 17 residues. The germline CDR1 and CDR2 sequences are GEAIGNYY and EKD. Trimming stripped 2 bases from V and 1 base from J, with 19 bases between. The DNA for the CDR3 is TGTGCCTGTGACAAGATGGGGAACCTTACCTCCACCGATAAACTCATCTTT. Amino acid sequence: CACDKMGNLTSTDKLIF.

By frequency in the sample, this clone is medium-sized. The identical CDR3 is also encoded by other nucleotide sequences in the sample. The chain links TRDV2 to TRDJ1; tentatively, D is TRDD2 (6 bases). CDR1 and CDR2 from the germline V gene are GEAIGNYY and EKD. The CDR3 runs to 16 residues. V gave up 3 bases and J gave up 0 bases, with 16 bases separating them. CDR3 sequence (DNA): TGTGCCTGTGACGCCGTCCTACGGGGGTACACCGATAAACTCATCTTT. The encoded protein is CACDAVLRGYTDKLIF.

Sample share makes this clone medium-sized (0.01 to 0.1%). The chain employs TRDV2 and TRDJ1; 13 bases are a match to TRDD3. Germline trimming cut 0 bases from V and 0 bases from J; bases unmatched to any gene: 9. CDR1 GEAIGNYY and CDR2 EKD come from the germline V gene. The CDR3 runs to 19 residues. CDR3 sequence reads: CACDTLLGDTQTNTDKLIF. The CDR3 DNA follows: TGTGCCTGTGACACCCTACTGGGGGATACGCAGACGAACACCGATAAACTCATCTTT.

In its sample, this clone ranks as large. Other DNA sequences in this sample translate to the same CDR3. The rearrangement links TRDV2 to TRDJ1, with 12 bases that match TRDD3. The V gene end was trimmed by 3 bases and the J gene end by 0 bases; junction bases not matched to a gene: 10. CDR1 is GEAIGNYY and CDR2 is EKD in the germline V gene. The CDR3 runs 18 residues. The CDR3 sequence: CACDSLLGDTSYTDKLIF. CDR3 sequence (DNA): TGTGCCTGTGACTCGTTACTGGGGGATACAAGTTACACCGATAAACTCATCTTT.

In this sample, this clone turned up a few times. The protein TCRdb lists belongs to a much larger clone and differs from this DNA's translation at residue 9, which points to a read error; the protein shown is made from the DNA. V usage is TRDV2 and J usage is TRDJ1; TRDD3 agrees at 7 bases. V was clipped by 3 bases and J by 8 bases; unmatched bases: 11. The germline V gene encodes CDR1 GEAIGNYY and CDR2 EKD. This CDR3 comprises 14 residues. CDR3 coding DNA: TGTGCCTGTGACGCTTTACTGGGGAATTCAAAACTCATCTTT. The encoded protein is CACDALLGNSKLIF.

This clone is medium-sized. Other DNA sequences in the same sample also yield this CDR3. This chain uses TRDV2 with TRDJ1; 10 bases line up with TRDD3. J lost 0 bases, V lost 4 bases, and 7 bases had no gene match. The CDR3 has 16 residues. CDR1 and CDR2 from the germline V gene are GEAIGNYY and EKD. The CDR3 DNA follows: TGTGCCTGTGATGTACTGGGGGATTCTTACACCGATAAACTCATCTTT. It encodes CACDVLGDSYTDKLIF.

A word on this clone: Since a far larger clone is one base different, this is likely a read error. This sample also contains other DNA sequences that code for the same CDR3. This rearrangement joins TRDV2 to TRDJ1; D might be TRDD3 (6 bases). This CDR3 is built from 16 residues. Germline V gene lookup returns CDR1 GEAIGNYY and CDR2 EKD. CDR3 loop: CACDTVGGRPGDKLIF. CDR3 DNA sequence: TGTGCTTGTGACACCGTCGGGGGAAGACCGGGCGATAAACTCATCTTT.

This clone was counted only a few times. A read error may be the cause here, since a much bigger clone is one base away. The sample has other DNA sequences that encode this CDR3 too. The CDR3 DNA sequence: TGTGCCTGTGACACCGGAGACTGGGGGATACGTAGCTCCTGGGACACTCGACAGATGTTTTTC. Translated, it gives CACDTGDWGIRSSWDTRQMFF. The V and J genes are TRDV2 and TRDJ3; 13 bases fit TRDD3. CDR1 GEAIGNYY and CDR2 EKD come from the germline V gene. The CDR3 has 21 residues.

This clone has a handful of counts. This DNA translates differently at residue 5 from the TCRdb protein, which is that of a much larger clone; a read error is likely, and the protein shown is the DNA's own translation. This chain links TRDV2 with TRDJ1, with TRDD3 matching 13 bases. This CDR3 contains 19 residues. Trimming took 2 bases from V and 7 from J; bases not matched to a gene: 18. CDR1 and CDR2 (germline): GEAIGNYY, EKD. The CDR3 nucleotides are TGTGCCTGTGACATCTTACTGGGGGATACGCGCCCTTCAGGTGGTAAACTCATCTTT. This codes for CACDILLGDTRPSGGKLIF.

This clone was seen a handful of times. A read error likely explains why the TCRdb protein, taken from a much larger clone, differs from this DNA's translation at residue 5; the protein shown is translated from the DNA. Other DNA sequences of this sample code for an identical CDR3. As DNA, the CDR3 is TGTGCCTGTGACCCCTTACTGGGGGAAGATAAACTCATCTTT. Its translation: CACDPLLGEDKLIF. The chain carries TRDV2 and TRDJ1; 9 positions agree with TRDD3. Germline assignment: CDR1 GEAIGNYY and CDR2 EKD. J was trimmed by 5 bases and V by 3 bases; bases with no gene match: 6. CDR3 length: 14 amino acids.

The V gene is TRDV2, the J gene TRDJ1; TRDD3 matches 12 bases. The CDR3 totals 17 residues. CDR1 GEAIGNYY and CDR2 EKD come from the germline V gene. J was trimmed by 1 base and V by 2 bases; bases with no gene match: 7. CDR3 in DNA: TGTGCCTGTGACAATCTGGGGGATACGCTTAGCACCGATAAACTCATCTTT. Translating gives CACDNLGDTLSTDKLIF.

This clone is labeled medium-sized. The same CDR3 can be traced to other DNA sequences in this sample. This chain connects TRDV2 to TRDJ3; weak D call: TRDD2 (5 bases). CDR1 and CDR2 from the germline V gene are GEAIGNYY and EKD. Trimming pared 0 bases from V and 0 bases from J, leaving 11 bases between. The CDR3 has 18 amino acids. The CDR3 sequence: CACDTVFQSSWDTRQMFF. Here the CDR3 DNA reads TGTGCCTGTGACACCGTCTTCCAAAGCTCCTGGGACACCCGACAGATGTTTTTC.

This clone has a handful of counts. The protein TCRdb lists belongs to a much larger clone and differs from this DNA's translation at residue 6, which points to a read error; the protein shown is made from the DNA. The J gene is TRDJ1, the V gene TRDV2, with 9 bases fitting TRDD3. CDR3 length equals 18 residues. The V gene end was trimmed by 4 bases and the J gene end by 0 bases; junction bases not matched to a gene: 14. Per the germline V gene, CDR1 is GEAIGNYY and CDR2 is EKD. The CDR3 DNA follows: TGTGCCTGTGATCCTTCACTGGGGGAACACTACCACACCGATAAACTCATCTTT. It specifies CACDPSLGEHYHTDKLIF.

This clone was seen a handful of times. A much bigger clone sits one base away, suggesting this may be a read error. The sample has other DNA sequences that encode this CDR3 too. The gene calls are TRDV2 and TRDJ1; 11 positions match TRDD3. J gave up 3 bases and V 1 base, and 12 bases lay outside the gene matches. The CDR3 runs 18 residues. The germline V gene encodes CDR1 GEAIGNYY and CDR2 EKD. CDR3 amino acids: CACDTLVLGDKGADKLIF. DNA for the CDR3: TGTGCCTGTGACACGCTCGTACTGGGGGATAAGGGTGCCGATAAACTCATCTTT.

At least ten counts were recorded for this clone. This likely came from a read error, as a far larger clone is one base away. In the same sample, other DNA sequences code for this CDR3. CDR3 loop: CACDTVGGSTDKLIF. CDR3 nucleotide sequence: TGTGCCTGCGACACCGTAGGGGGAAGCACCGATAAACTCATCTTT. V gene TRDV2 combines with J gene TRDJ1; D is perhaps TRDD3 (6 bases). The CDR3 spans 15 residues. Germline V lookup: CDR1 GEAIGNYY, CDR2 EKD.